This T cell receptor (beta chain) was recovered during a study of CD8+ T cells in alopecia areata. Study details: A regimen of oral tofacitinib, 5 to 10 mg twice daily, was given to treated patients. Study-level findings and limits: Among the 100 top clones, expanded CD8+ clones, like scalp clonality, were significantly decreased by tofacitinib.

This clone was detected a few times. Its antigen remains unknown. As the sequencing template, cDNA was produced by extracting RNA and reverse transcribing it. Sequencing was performed with immunoSEQ multiplex PCR; in TCRdb, only in-frame clones are kept and a portion is missing. The sample includes around 180,000 clones, about three fifths of them seen just once. Described treatment: oral pan-JAK inhibitor, 5-10 mg twice daily. From germline, CDR1 is MNHEY and CDR2 SVGAGI. V dropped 11 bases and J dropped 2 bases, with 15 bases sitting between them. The CDR3 runs to 13 residues. The specimen was CD4+ T cells sorted from blood, collected around week 47, from a patient treated with tofacitinib. The chain uses TRBV6-5 and TRBJ2-5; unclear D gene. The sequence came from a human donor with alopecia areata. CDR3 coding DNA: TGTGCCGGCCGCCGCGCAGTTCAAGAGACCCAGTACTTC. Translation gives CAGRRAVQETQYF.